These T cell receptor beta chains were read from a single sample in a study of blood T cell repertoires in COVID-19. Profiling relied on immunoSEQ multiplex PCR, and the TCRdb table lists in-frame clones only, not all of them. The repertoire holds fewer than 400,000 clones, 89% seen once, with 1.5% to 2% in the top ten. The specimen sequenced was PBMCs or T cells enriched from blood (not recorded which). The origin of the receptors is a woman aged 25 to 45 who had recovered from COVID-19. Both conserved end residues are part of each CDR3. The D gene is left open where the match is weak. Size is stated for part of the rows, as once, few or many counts, or as a class when the clone is expanded.

>TRBV5-1|TRBJ2-2|NA|TRBD1
CASSLLGTGVGELFF
TGCGCCAGCAGCCTCCTCGGGACAGGGGTCGGGGAGCTGTTTTTT
>TRBV6-6|TRBJ1-3|NA|NA
CASSYRGPLSPIYF
TGTGCCAGCAGTTACAGAGGCCCGCTCTCCCCCATATATTTT
>TRBV28|TRBJ1-4|few|NA
CASSFGLKINEKLFF
TGTGCCAGCAGTTTTGGACTGAAAATAAATGAAAAACTGTTTTTT
>TRBV3-1/TRBV3-2|TRBJ2-3|once|TRBD1
CASSQVADRDTDTQYF
TGTGCCAGCAGCCAAGTGGCGGACAGGGACACAGATACGCAGTATTTT
>TRBV27|TRBJ2-7|NA|NA
CASSLVGGIDEQYF
TGTGCCAGCAGCCTGGTGGGGGGTATAGACGAGCAGTACTTC
>TRBV9|TRBJ2-5|NA|NA
CASSVEIRGETQYF
TGTGCCAGCAGCGTAGAGATCAGGGGAGAGACCCAGTACTTC
>TRBV30|TRBJ1-2|NA|NA
CAWSRDTLVYGYTF
TGTGCCTGGTCTAGGGACACCCTAGTCTATGGCTACACCTTC
>TRBV9|TRBJ2-3|NA|NA
CASSGEAGAFTDTQYF
TGTGCCAGCAGCGGCGAAGCGGGCGCCTTCACAGATACGCAGTATTTT
>TRBV18|TRBJ2-3|NA|TRBD2
CASSPPSGRGDTQYF
TGTGCCAGCTCACCACCAAGCGGGAGGGGAGATACGCAGTATTTT
>TRBV9|TRBJ2-3|NA|NA
CASSLGRYRTDTQYF
TGTGCCAGCAGCCTGGGGAGATACCGCACAGATACGCAGTATTTT
>TRBV10-2|TRBJ1-5|NA|NA
CASGTYSNQPQHF
TGCGCCAGCGGCACATATAGCAATCAGCCCCAGCATTTT
>TRBV3-1/TRBV3-2|TRBJ1-1|NA|NA
CASSRTTWGEVVGNTEAFF
TGTGCCAGCAGCCGCACTACCTGGGGGGAAGTGGTGGGGAACACTGAAGCTTTCTTT
>TRBV30|TRBJ2-7|NA|TRBD1
CAWTGGAFYEQYF
TGTGCCTGGACAGGGGGCGCTTTCTACGAGCAGTACTTC
>TRBV21-1|TRBJ2-7|NA|NA
CASSKITYEQYF
TGTGCCAGCAGCAAAATAACCTACGAGCAGTACTTC
>TRBV2|TRBJ2-1|NA|TRBD2
CASRVSGTSSYNEQFF
TGTGCCAGCAGAGTTTCCGGGACTAGCTCCTACAATGAGCAGTTCTTC
>TRBV10-1|TRBJ2-2|NA|NA
CASSVGLARNTGELFF
TGCGCCAGCAGTGTGGGGCTAGCGAGGAACACCGGGGAGCTGTTTTTT
>TRBV27|TRBJ1-2|NA|NA
CASSQGLLYGYTF
TGTGCCAGCAGTCAGGGGTTGCTCTATGGCTACACCTTC
>TRBV7-8|TRBJ2-7|NA|NA
CASSPRGGPQYF
TGTGCCAGCAGCCCGAGGGGGGGCCCGCAGTACTTC
>TRBV15|TRBJ2-1|NA|NA
CATSRGASYNEQFF
TGTGCCACCAGCAGAGGGGCCTCCTACAATGAGCAGTTCTTC
>TRBV5-4|TRBJ2-7|once|TRBD2
CASSLAGGGSYEQYF
TGTGCCAGCAGCTTGGCGGGGGGAGGCTCCTACGAGCAGTACTTC
>TRBV4-1|TRBJ2-6|NA|NA
CASSQGRASGANVLTF
TGCGCCAGCAGCCAAGGCAGGGCCTCTGGGGCCAACGTCCTGACTTTC
>TRBV18|TRBJ1-3|NA|TRBD1
CASSPDRVWNTIYF
TGTGCCAGCTCACCGGACAGGGTGTGGAACACCATATATTTT
>TRBV5-1|TRBJ1-2|NA|TRBD1
CASRRDRGWGYTF
TGCGCCAGCAGGAGGGACAGGGGATGGGGCTACACCTTC
>TRBV21-1|TRBJ1-5|NA|NA
CASSNQKKDSRGLYSNQPQHF
TGTGCCAGCAGTAACCAAAAAAAGGATAGCAGGGGCCTATACAGCAATCAGCCCCAGCATTTT
>TRBV9|TRBJ1-3|NA|NA
CASSVNRDSGNTIYF
TGTGCCAGCAGCGTGAACAGGGACTCTGGAAACACCATATATTTT
>TRBV3-1/TRBV3-2|TRBJ2-3|NA|TRBD2
CASSQVGLAGGRDTQYF
TGTGCCAGCAGCCAAGTAGGACTAGCGGGAGGGAGAGATACGCAGTATTTT
>TRBV5-1|TRBJ2-1|NA|TRBD2
CASSLVREGYNEQFF
TGCGCCAGCAGCTTGGTGCGGGAGGGGTACAATGAGCAGTTCTTC
>TRBV11-2|TRBJ1-5|NA|NA
CASSSGEQPQHF
TGTGCCAGCAGCTCAGGGGAACAGCCCCAGCATTTT
>TRBV2|TRBJ1-2|NA|NA
CASSGDSNEGYTF
TGTGCCAGCAGTGGAGACAGCAATGAGGGCTACACCTTC
>TRBV7-2|TRBJ1-5|NA|NA
CASRAPGNQPQHF
TGTGCCAGCAGAGCACCGGGCAATCAGCCCCAGCATTTT
>TRBV7-9|TRBJ1-6|NA|NA
CASSSGQAYNSPLHF
TGTGCCAGCAGCTCTGGACAAGCCTATAATTCACCCCTCCACTTT
>TRBV27|TRBJ2-3|NA|NA
CASSFFGKEFTDTQYF
TGTGCCAGCAGTTTTTTCGGGAAAGAGTTCACAGATACGCAGTATTTT
>TRBV4-2|TRBJ1-5|NA|NA
CASSQEEQGNQPQHF
TGTGCCAGCAGCCAAGAAGAGCAGGGTAATCAGCCCCAGCATTTT
>TRBV7-9|TRBJ1-1|NA|NA
CASSSTGGRWNTEAFF
TGTGCCAGCAGCTCAACGGGGGGGCGGTGGAACACTGAAGCTTTCTTT
>TRBV5-1|TRBJ1-6|NA|NA
CASSFAGPSFNSPLHF
TGCGCCAGCAGCTTCGCAGGGCCCTCATTTAATTCACCCCTCCACTTT
>TRBV6-2/TRBV6-3|TRBJ2-3|NA|NA
CASSYQGTDTQYF
TGTGCCAGCAGTTACCAGGGAACAGATACGCAGTATTTT
>TRBV18|TRBJ2-1|NA|NA
CASSPGLGDNEQFF
TGTGCCAGCTCACCCGGCCTCGGGGACAATGAGCAGTTCTTC
>TRBV18|TRBJ2-2|NA|TRBD1
CASSPGQANTGELFF
TGTGCCAGCTCACCGGGACAGGCTAACACCGGGGAGCTGTTTTTT
>TRBV4-1|TRBJ2-6|NA|TRBD1
CASSHLQGSSGANVLTF
TGCGCCAGCAGCCATCTACAGGGGTCCTCTGGGGCCAACGTCCTGACTTTC
>TRBV2|TRBJ2-1|NA|TRBD2
CASSEGLASNEQFF
TGTGCCAGCAGTGAAGGACTAGCAAGCAATGAGCAGTTCTTC